These 25 T cell receptor beta chains originate from one sample sequenced in a study of cytotoxic CD8 clonotypes in ibrutinib-treated CLL. Clones were read by immunoSEQ multiplex PCR, and TCRdb kept only the in-frame ones, dropping some. The sample lists roughly 150,000 clones, 75% to 80% occurring once. Here the sequenced sample was PBMCs, taken after 24 months of ibrutinib treatment. The receptors were sampled from a human donor with chronic lymphocytic leukemia.

The rearrangement uses TRBV4-1 and TRBJ1-3; D may be TRBD1 (6 bases). Trimming stripped 0 bases from V and 2 bases from J, with 20 bases between. CDR3 length equals 19 residues. The germline V gene has CDR1 MGHRA and CDR2 YSYEKL. This CDR3 reads CASSQDWGGRGVPGNTIYF. The CDR3 DNA is TGCGCCAGCAGCCAAGATTGGGGGGGCCGAGGAGTCCCTGGAAACACCATATATTTT.

The chain is built from TRBV30 and TRBJ1-2, with D uncertain. In germline, CDR1 is GTSNPN, CDR2 SVGIG (reference sequence). The CDR3 is made up of 11 amino acids. The V gene lost 2 bases and the J gene lost 7 bases, with 8 bases spanning the gap. As DNA, the CDR3 is TGTGCCTGGAGTAGGCGGCTTGGCTACACCTTC. Translated: CAWSRRLGYTF.

The V and J genes are TRBV9 and TRBJ1-2; no clear D. CDR1 is SGDLS, CDR2 YYNGEE, per germline. V lost 4 bases to trimming and J lost 0 bases, with 13 bases between them. The CDR3 covers 15 residues. As DNA, the CDR3 is TGTGCCAGCAGCCTCGGGGTGCGCTCTAACTATGGCTACACCTTC. As protein: CASSLGVRSNYGYTF.

CDR3 residues: CAWSLLGQGGFGNSPLHF. The DNA for the CDR3 is TGTGCCTGGAGCCTGTTAGGACAGGGTGGATTCGGTAATTCACCCCTCCACTTT. This chain connects TRBV30 to TRBJ1-6, with TRBD1 matching over 8 bases. The CDR3 length is 18 residues. CDR1 is GTSNPN, CDR2 SVGIG, per germline (reference sequence). The trim removed 3 bases at V and 6 bases at J, leaving 16 bases unmatched.

This clone was observed a few times. V is TRBV28 and J is TRBJ1-2, with D maybe TRBD1 (6 bases). The CDR3 loop spans 16 amino acids. Germline V gene sequence: CDR1 MDHEN, CDR2 SYDVKM. V lost 5 bases to trimming and J lost 0 bases, with 16 bases between them. The DNA of the CDR3 is TGTGCCAGCAGTACGTTTACAGGGTTGTCTAACTATGGCTACACCTTC. Amino acids: CASSTFTGLSNYGYTF.

The CDR3 here is CAISQLAGGVTGELFF. The CDR3 nucleotides read TGTGCCATCAGCCAACTAGCGGGCGGCGTCACCGGGGAGCTGTTTTTT. The rearrangement joins TRBV10-3 to TRBJ2-2, with 9 positions matching TRBD2. From germline, CDR1 is ENHRY and CDR2 SYGVKD. V was clipped by 6 bases and J by 4 bases; unmatched bases: 9. The CDR3 sequence is 16 residues long.

This chain uses TRBV13 with TRBJ2-1; D may be TRBD1 (5 bases). Per the germline V gene, CDR1 is PRHDT and CDR2 is FYEKMQ (reference sequence). The CDR3 runs 13 residues. Trimming took off 7 bases at V and 15 bases at J, with 22 bases between the two ends. The CDR3, as DNA: TGTGCCAGCACCAAATCCCCCGGAGACAGTAGGTTCTTC. Translating it yields CASTKSPGDSRFF.

The chain links TRBV19 to TRBJ1-1, with a tentative D call TRBD1 (5 bases). Germline V gives CDR1 LNHDA, CDR2 SQIVND (reference sequence). This CDR3 spans 14 amino acids. Trimming removed 4 bases from V and 6 bases from J, with 15 bases in between. The CDR3 loop is CASSTGTEGAEAFF. The CDR3 DNA reads TGTGCCAGTAGTACCGGGACGGAAGGCGCTGAAGCTTTCTTT. The whole variable domain, remainder taken from reference TRBV19 and TRBJ1-1, is DGGITQSPKYLFRKEGQNVTLSCEQNLNHDAMYWYRQDPGQGLRLIYYSQIVNDFQKGDIAEGYSVSREKKESFPLTVTSAQKNPTAFYLCASSTGTEGAEAFFGQGTRLTVV.

The J gene is TRBJ1-6, the V gene TRBV7-2, with D perhaps matching TRBD1 (5 bases). Per germline, CDR1 SGHTA and CDR2 FQGNSA. This CDR3 is built from 13 residues. Trimming removed 1 base at V and 7 bases at J, with 5 bases between. Written as DNA, the CDR3 is TGTGCCAGCAGCTTAGGGACAAATTCACCCCTCCACTTT. This codes for CASSLGTNSPLHF.

Regarding this clone: The sample contains more than one DNA sequence encoding this CDR3. This chain uses TRBV5-1 with TRBJ2-5; TRBD2 matches 7 bases. From germline, CDR1 is SGHRS and CDR2 YFSETQ. V gave up 0 bases and J gave up 4 bases; unmatched junction bases: 0. The CDR3 spans 13 residues. The CDR3, as DNA: TGCGCCAGCAGCTTGGGCGGGAGAGAGACCCAGTACTTC. Its protein product is CASSLGGRETQYF. The full variable domain, its missing parts supplied by reference TRBV5-1 and TRBJ2-5, is KAGVTQTPRYLIKTRGQQVTLSCSPISGHRSVSWYQQTPGQGLQFLFEYFSETQRNKGNFPGRFSGRQFSNSRSEMNVSTLELGDSALYLCASSLGGRETQYFGPGTRLLVL.

J is TRBJ1-5 and V is TRBV29-1; D uncertain. The CDR3 is 12 amino acids. V lost 4 bases, J lost 4 bases, and 8 bases lay in between. Germline lookup yields CDR1 SQVTM and CDR2 ANQGSEA. In nucleotides, the CDR3 is TGCAGCGTTGGAGAAGCAAATCAGCCCCAGCATTTT. Its translation is CSVGEANQPQHF.

This clone was picked up one time. This sequence joins TRBV7-2 and TRBJ1-1; D not certain. The CDR3 contains 13 residues. CDR1 and CDR2 (germline): SGHTA, FQGNSA. V lost 10 bases and J 11 bases, leaving 23 bases between the germline ends. In DNA form, the CDR3 reads TGTGCCACCGAAAGCCCAATGAGGGCGTCGGCTTTCTTT. It is translated as CATESPMRASAFF.

This clone came up a few times. The V call is TRBV7-6, the J call TRBJ1-2; a weak D match, TRBD1 (6 bases). The CDR3 has 13 amino acids. CDR1 is SGHVS, CDR2 FNYEAQ, per germline. The V end lost 3 bases, the J end lost 5 bases, and 10 bases lay between the germline ends. This CDR3 is CASSFPQGYGYTF. CDR3 sequence (DNA): TGTGCCAGCAGCTTCCCGCAGGGGTATGGCTACACCTTC.

The rearrangement links TRBV7-2 to TRBJ2-3; D is perhaps TRBD1 or TRBD2 (5 bases each). The V end was cut by 2 bases, the J end by 0 bases, with 15 bases between. This CDR3 is 17 amino acids long. Germline V CDR1 and CDR2: SGHTA, FQGNSA. The DNA for the CDR3 is TGTGCCAGCAGCTTAAACGGAGGACACTTTAGCACAGATACGCAGTATTTT. It is translated as CASSLNGGHFSTDTQYF. The full variable domain, rest sourced from reference TRBV7-2 and TRBJ2-3, is GAGVSQSPSNKVTEKGKDVELRCDPISGHTALYWYRQSLGQGLEFLIYFQGNSAPDKSGLPSDRFSAERTGGSVSTLTIQRTQQEDSAVYLCASSLNGGHFSTDTQYFGPGTRLTVL.

The rearrangement uses TRBV9 and TRBJ1-5, with D perhaps matching TRBD1 (6 bases). Trimming removed 3 bases at V and 8 bases at J, with 18 bases between. The germline CDR1 and CDR2 sequences are SGDLS and YYNGEE. CDR3 length: 15 residues. In DNA, the CDR3 is TGTGCCAGCAGCGGCACCGGGACACCTGTGGAGCCCCAGCATTTT. It is translated as CASSGTGTPVEPQHF.

J is TRBJ2-1 and V is TRBV29-1; tentative D call: TRBD2 (6 bases). The CDR3 length is 15 residues. The V and J ends lost 3 bases and 8 bases respectively, with 20 bases between them. The germline CDR1 and CDR2 sequences are SQVTM and ANQGSEA. DNA of the CDR3: TGCAGCGTTGAGAGAAAGGGGTTGGGAGGCGATGAGCAGTTCTTC. Protein sequence: CSVERKGLGGDEQFF.

The chain combines TRBV5-1 with TRBJ1-1, with 11 nucleotides matching TRBD1. V dropped 0 bases and J dropped 6; count of bases not matched to a gene: 1. Looked up from germline, CDR1 is SGHRS and CDR2 is YFSETQ. This CDR3 contains 14 residues. The CDR3 bases are TGCGCCAGCAGCTTGGGGACAGGGGGCGCTGAAGCTTTCTTT. This encodes CASSLGTGGAEAFF.

The chain couples TRBV7-9 to TRBJ2-7; possible D gene TRBD1, 6 bases. This CDR3 is 15 amino acids long. CDR1 SEHNR and CDR2 FQNEAQ come from the germline V gene (reference sequence). V shed 1 base and J shed 4 bases, with 14 bases lying between them. The CDR3 nucleotides are TGTGCCAGCAGCTTAGGTGGGGGCGTTTGGTACGAGCAGTACTTC. Translation: CASSLGGGVWYEQYF.

This clone was seen a few times. The chain links TRBV7-9 to TRBJ1-2; TRBD1 matches at 7 bases. CDR1 and CDR2 (germline): SEHNR, FQNEAQ (reference sequence). The CDR3 spans 11 residues. V lost 10 bases, J lost 7 bases, and 6 bases stayed unmatched. CDR3 in amino acids: CATTGAGGYTF. The DNA for the CDR3 is TGTGCCACCACAGGGGCGGGTGGCTACACCTTC.

This clone was seen just once. The chain joins TRBV5-5 to TRBJ2-7, with 7 bases that match TRBD1. The germline V gene has CDR1 SGHKS and CDR2 YYEKEE (reference sequence). J was trimmed by 6 bases and V by 1 base; bases with no gene match: 10. This CDR3 is 15 amino acids long. The DNA for the CDR3 is TGTGCCAGCAGCTTGCCCGGCGCACAGGGGTCCGAGCAGTACTTC. Translating gives CASSLPGAQGSEQYF.

The rearrangement uses TRBV28 and TRBJ2-1; the D call may be TRBD1 or TRBD2 (5 bases each). Trimming took 6 bases from V and 8 from J, leaving 14 bases between them. This CDR3 comprises 13 residues. Germline V gene data show CDR1 as MDHEN and CDR2 as SYDVKM. The CDR3 loop is CASRVNLGDEQFF. The DNA of the CDR3 is TGTGCCAGCAGAGTCAACCTGGGGGATGAGCAGTTCTTC.

Only a few counts were recorded for this clone. The CDR3 sequence: CAWTADRTGNYNEQFF. The DNA of the CDR3 is TGTGCCTGGACGGCGGATCGGACAGGGAACTACAATGAGCAGTTCTTC. This sequence joins TRBV30 and TRBJ2-1; 8 nucleotides match TRBD1. The CDR3 extends over 16 amino acids. Germline assignment: CDR1 GTSNPN and CDR2 SVGIG (reference sequence). Unmatched junction bases numbered 11, after V lost 4 bases and J lost 3 bases.

Only a few counts were recorded for this clone. The chain couples TRBV29-1 to TRBJ1-2, with D possibly TRBD1 on 6 matching bases. The germline V gene has CDR1 SQVTM and CDR2 ANQGSEA. Trimming removed 7 bases from V and 0 bases from J, with 15 bases in between. There are 14 residues in the CDR3. The CDR3 DNA reads TGCAGCGCCGCGAAACAGGGAACTAACTATGGCTACACCTTC. Its protein product is CSAAKQGTNYGYTF.

The sample holds one count of this clone. The CDR3 DNA reads as TGTGCCAGCAGTGAGCAGGGAGGGAGCGAAAAACTGTTTTTT. Protein: CASSEQGGSEKLFF. This rearrangement joins TRBV2 to TRBJ1-4, with a tentative D call TRBD1 (5 bases). Germline CDR1 reads SNHLY; CDR2 reads FYNNEI. The V gene lost 3 bases and the J gene lost 8 bases, with 13 bases spanning the gap. This CDR3 has 14 amino acids.

The V call is TRBV6-5, the J call TRBJ2-1, with 10 bases identical to TRBD1. Germline V gene data show CDR1 as MNHEY and CDR2 as SVGAGI. Trimming at V came to 7 bases and at J to 7 bases, leaving 10 bases not matched to a gene. CDR3 length equals 15 residues. The CDR3 region is CASIPGQGLRNEQFF. For the CDR3, the DNA is TGTGCCAGCATCCCGGGACAGGGGCTTCGGAATGAGCAGTTCTTC.